The subject of this entry is one T cell receptor beta chain. Its antigen is not identified. This CDR3 has 15 residues. Germline trimming cut 4 bases from V and 1 base from J; bases unmatched to any gene: 3. Germline values: CDR1 SGHNT, CDR2 YYREEE (reference sequence). The data originate from a study of OX40 agonist ivuxolimab in advanced cancers. Study-wide results and caveats: With doses of 0.1-3.0 mg/kg, partial responders showed among the lowest clonal expansion.

Sequencing was performed with immunoSEQ multiplex PCR; in TCRdb, only in-frame clones are kept and a portion is missing. The sample has approximately 79,000 clones, roughly 86% seen once. The receptor's source is an adult with an advanced solid tumor such as melanoma, head and neck, liver or kidney cancer. The rearrangement joins TRBV5-4 to TRBJ2-2, with 8 bases lining up with TRBD1. This specimen was CD4+ or CD8+ T cells sorted from blood, taken in a trial of the OX40 agonist ivuxolimab. CDR3: CASSHGTGNTGELFF. CDR3 sequence (DNA): TGTGCCAGCAGCCACGGGACAGGGAACACCGGGGAGCTGTTTTTT.